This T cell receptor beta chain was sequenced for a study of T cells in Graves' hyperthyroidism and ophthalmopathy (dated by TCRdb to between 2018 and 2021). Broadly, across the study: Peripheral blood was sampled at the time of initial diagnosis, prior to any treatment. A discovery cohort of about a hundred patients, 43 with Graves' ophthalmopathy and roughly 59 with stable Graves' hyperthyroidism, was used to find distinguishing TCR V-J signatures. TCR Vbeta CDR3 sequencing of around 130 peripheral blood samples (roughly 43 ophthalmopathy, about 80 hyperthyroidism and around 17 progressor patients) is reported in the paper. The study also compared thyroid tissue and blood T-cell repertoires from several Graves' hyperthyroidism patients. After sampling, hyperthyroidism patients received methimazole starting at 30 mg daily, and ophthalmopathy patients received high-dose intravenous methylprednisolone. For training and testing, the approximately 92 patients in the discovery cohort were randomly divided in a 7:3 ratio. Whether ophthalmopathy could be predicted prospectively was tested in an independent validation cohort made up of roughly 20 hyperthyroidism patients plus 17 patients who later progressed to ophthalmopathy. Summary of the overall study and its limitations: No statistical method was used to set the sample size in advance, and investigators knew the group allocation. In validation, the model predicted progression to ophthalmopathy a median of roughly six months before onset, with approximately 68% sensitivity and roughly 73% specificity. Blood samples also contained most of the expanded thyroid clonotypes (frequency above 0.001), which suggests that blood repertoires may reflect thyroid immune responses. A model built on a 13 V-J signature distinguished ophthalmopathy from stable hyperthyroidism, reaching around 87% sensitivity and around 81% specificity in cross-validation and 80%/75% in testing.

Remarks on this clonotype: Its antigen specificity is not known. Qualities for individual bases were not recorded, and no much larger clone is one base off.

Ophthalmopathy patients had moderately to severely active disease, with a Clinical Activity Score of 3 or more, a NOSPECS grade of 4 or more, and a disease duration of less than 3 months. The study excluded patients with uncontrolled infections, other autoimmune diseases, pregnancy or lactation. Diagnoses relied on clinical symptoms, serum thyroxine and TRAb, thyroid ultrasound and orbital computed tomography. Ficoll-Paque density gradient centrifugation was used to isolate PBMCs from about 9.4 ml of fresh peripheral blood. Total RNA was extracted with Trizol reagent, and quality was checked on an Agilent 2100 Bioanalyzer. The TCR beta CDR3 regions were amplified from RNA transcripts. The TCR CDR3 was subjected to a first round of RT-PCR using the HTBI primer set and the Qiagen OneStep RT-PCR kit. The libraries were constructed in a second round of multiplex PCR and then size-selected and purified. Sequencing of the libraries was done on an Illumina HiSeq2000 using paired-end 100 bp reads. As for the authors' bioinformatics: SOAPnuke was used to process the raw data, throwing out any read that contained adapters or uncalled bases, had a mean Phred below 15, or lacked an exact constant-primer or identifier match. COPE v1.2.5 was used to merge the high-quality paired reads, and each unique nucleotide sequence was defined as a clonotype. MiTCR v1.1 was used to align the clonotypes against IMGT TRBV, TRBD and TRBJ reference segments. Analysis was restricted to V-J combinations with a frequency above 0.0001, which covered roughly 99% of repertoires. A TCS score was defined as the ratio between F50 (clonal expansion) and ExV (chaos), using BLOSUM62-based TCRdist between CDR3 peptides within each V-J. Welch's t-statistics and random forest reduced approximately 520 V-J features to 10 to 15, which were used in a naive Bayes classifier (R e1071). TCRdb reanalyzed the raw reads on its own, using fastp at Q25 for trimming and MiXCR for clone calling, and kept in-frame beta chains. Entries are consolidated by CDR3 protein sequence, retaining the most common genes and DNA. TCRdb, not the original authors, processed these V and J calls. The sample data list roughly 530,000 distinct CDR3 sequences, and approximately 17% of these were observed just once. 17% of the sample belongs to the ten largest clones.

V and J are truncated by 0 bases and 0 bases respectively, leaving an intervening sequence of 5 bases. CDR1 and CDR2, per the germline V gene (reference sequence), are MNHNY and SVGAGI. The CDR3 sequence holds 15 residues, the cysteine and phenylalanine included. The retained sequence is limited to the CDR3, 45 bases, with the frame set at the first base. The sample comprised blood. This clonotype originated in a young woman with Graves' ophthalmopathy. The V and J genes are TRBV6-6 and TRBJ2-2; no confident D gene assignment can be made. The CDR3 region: CASSYSSANTGELFF. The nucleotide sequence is TGTGCCAGCAGTTACTCGTCAGCGAACACCGGGGAGCTGTTTTTT.